This T cell receptor (beta chain) was sequenced for a study of CD8 T cells in Susac syndrome. High-throughput TCR beta sequencing covered peripheral CD8+ and CD4+ T cells. Both CD4+ and CD8+ T cells were negatively isolated, and TEMRA cells underwent FACS enrichment. The germline V and J ends were trimmed by 7 bases and 3 bases, with 19 bases remaining between them. The CDR3 sequence is 14 residues long. Germline lookup yields CDR1 DFQATT and CDR2 SNEGSKA (reference sequence). RNA, at about 0.45 to 1 ug, was reverse transcribed with random hexamers. The method of amplification for TCR beta CDR3 was immunoSEQ multiplex PCR, covering 54 Vbeta and 13 Jbeta. TCRdb independently ran MiXCR on the immunoSEQ multiplex PCR reads; one entry per CDR3 protein. The sample records about 190,000 distinct CDR3 sequences, 75% to 95% being singletons.

This receptor was obtained from a human donor with Susac syndrome. The chain links TRBV20-1 to TRBJ2-7, with D perhaps given as TRBD1 or TRBD2 (5 bases each). The sample consisted of CD4+ T cells from PBMCs. The CDR3 region is CSGMSGQGIYEQYF. The CDR3 bases are TGCAGTGGTATGAGCGGTCAGGGAATCTACGAGCAGTACTTC.